Shown below are 9 T cell receptor beta chains from a single sample sequenced in a study of blood T cells in healthy people across ages. It was with a sample-barcoded 5' primer and a J-beta primer mix that a second PCR of about 6 to 12 cycles was run. TCRdb independently ran MiXCR on the 5' RACE reads; one entry per CDR3 protein. This sample has fewer than 700,000 distinct CDR3 sequences, with approximately 40% found just once. What was sequenced was blood. The receptors stem from an older man in good health.

The chain couples TRBV12-3 or TRBV12-4 to TRBJ2-3, with 11 bases matching TRBD2. J gave up 3 bases and V 5 bases, and 4 bases lay outside the gene matches. The CDR3 is 15 residues long. As DNA, the CDR3 is TGTGCCAGCAGTACTAGCGGGGGCCCAACAGATACGCAGTATTTT. Amino acids: CASSTSGGPTDTQYF.

This clonotype has just a few counts. CDR3 region: CASTTREGLYEQFF. CDR3 bases: TGCGCCAGCACCACGAGGGAAGGCTTATATGAGCAGTTCTTC. The chain joins TRBV5-1 to TRBJ2-1, with D possibly matching TRBD2 (5 bases). This CDR3 comprises 14 residues. Trimming left V 6 bases short and J 8 bases short, with 18 bases between. Germline V gene sequence: CDR1 SGHRS, CDR2 YFSETQ. Looking up the rest from reference TRBV5-1 and TRBJ2-1 gives the full variable domain: KAGVTQTPRYLIKTRGQQVTLSCSPISGHRSVSWYQQTPGQGLQFLFEYFSETQRNKGNFPGRFSGRQFSNSRSEMNVSTLELGDSALYLCASTTREGLYEQFFGPGTRLTVL.

This clonotype was seen just once. The chain carries TRBV11-3 and TRBJ2-1, with 11 bases that match TRBD2. The CDR3 is made up of 14 amino acids. Germline values: CDR1 SGHNT, CDR2 YENEEA. Losses at the gene ends were 5 bases for V and 7 bases for J; bases not matched to a gene: 4. The CDR3 bases are TGTGCCAGCAGCAGTAGCGGGGGGGTAAATGAGCAGTTCTTC. As protein: CASSSSGGVNEQFF.

This clonotype was observed a few times. The chain carries TRBV4-3 and TRBJ1-2; 7 bases fit TRBD1. Germline V lookup: CDR1 LGHNA, CDR2 YSLEER. CDR3 length: 16 residues. J was trimmed by 5 bases and V by 0 bases; bases with no gene match: 9. CDR3 DNA sequence: TGCGCCAGCAGCCAAGATTTCGAACAGGGGTCGTATGGCTACACCTTC. Its translation is CASSQDFEQGSYGYTF.

This clonotype was counted at least ten times. DNA for the CDR3: TGCAGTCACCCCGGACTAGTTGAGGGAGATACGCAGTATTTT. Translated, it gives CSHPGLVEGDTQYF. The gene calls are TRBV20-1 and TRBJ2-3, with 7 bases that match TRBD2. The CDR3 totals 14 residues. J was trimmed by 5 bases and V by 8 bases; bases with no gene match: 13. Germline values: CDR1 DFQATT, CDR2 SNEGSKA (reference sequence).

The chain joins TRBV6-5 to TRBJ2-1, with a tentative D call TRBD2 (6 bases). Between the trimmed V and J ends, which lost 7 bases and 6 bases, there was a span of 16 bases. Germline V gene lookup returns CDR1 MNHEY and CDR2 SVGAGI. The CDR3 is made up of 14 amino acids. The CDR3 is CASIAVGGVNEQFF. In DNA form, the CDR3 reads TGTGCCAGCATAGCCGTGGGGGGAGTCAATGAGCAGTTCTTC.

The J gene is TRBJ2-5, the V gene TRBV4-1; 8 bases fit TRBD1. V shed 0 bases, J shed 5 bases, and the junction held 5 bases outside the gene matches. The CDR3 length is 15 residues. Germline V gene lookup returns CDR1 MGHRA and CDR2 YSYEKL. The CDR3 reads CASSQEQGAAETQYF. The CDR3 DNA follows: TGCGCCAGCAGCCAAGAGCAGGGGGCTGCTGAGACCCAGTACTTC.

This clonotype was seen only a few times. The chain combines TRBV20-1 with TRBJ1-1; D gene unclear. The CDR3 is 12 residues long. V shed 6 bases and J shed 7 bases, with 15 bases lying between them. CDR1 is DFQATT and CDR2 is SNEGSKA in the germline V gene (reference sequence). The CDR3 sequence is CSAPSDVYEAFF. The CDR3 region has the DNA TGCAGTGCCCCCTCAGACGTGTATGAAGCTTTCTTT.

This clonotype was observed a few times. The chain carries TRBV15 and TRBJ2-5, with no clear D. V was cut by 0 bases and J by 2 bases, with 7 bases left in between. CDR1 is LNHNV, CDR2 YYDKDF, per germline (reference sequence). The CDR3 extends over 14 amino acids. The CDR3 reads CATSRDLGQETQYF. The CDR3, as DNA: TGTGCCACCAGCAGAGATTTGGGTCAAGAGACCCAGTACTTC.